Below are 18 T cell receptor beta chains sequenced from a single sample in a study of Graves' ophthalmopathy and Graves' hyperthyroidism. The authors amplified TCR beta CDR3 regions from RNA transcripts. HTBI primers primed a first-round RT-PCR, and a second-round multiplex PCR followed. TCRdb itself ran the multiplex PCR reads through MiXCR, one entry per CDR3 protein. The sample yields some 750,000 distinct CDR3 sequences, around 40% seen once. The sequenced sample was peripheral blood. These receptors all stem from an adult man with Graves' ophthalmopathy.

This clonotype was counted a few times. The rearrangement uses TRBV5-1 and TRBJ1-2; no reliable D call. Germline values: CDR1 SGHRS, CDR2 YFSETQ. CDR3 length: 14 residues. V lost 4 bases and J 0 bases, leaving 10 bases between the germline ends. In nucleotides, the CDR3 is TGCGCCAGCAGCCCTGAGGTAGCTAACTATGGCTACACCTTC. Protein: CASSPEVANYGYTF.

V usage is TRBV10-3 and J usage is TRBJ1-5; D gene unclear. The CDR3 covers 15 residues. CDR1 ENHRY and CDR2 SYGVKD come from the germline V gene. With 2 bases removed from V and 4 bases from J, the gap between germline ends came to 12 bases. The CDR3, as DNA: TGTGCCATCAGTGAGCGACCGAACGAGAATCAGCCCCAGCATTTT. Protein product: CAISERPNENQPQHF.

In the case of this clonotype: A read error may be the cause here, since a much bigger clone is one base away. V is TRBV11-2 and J is TRBJ2-7, with 7 bases identical to TRBD1. Germline CDR1 is SGHAT and CDR2 is FQNNGV. The CDR3 has 15 residues. Unmatched junction bases numbered 13, after V lost 8 bases and J lost 3 bases. The CDR3 reads CASGLPGQRNYEQYF. The CDR3 region has the DNA TGTGCCAGCGGCCTGCCGGGACAGCGCAACTACGAGCAGTACTTC.

J is TRBJ1-2 and V is TRBV29-1; D is unclear. This CDR3 comprises 11 residues. The V gene lost 4 bases and the J gene lost 9 bases, with 12 bases spanning the gap. Germline loops: CDR1 SQVTM, CDR2 ANQGSEA. The CDR3 DNA follows: TGCAGCGTTGTTCGGAAAGAGAGCTACACCTTC. It encodes CSVVRKESYTF.

The V call is TRBV20-1, the J call TRBJ2-5; D is tentatively TRBD1 or TRBD2 (6 bases each). With 3 bases removed from V and 1 base from J, the gap between germline ends came to 15 bases. There are 15 residues in the CDR3. The germline CDR1 and CDR2 sequences are DFQATT and SNEGSKA (reference sequence). The CDR3 region has the DNA TGCAGTGCTAGCTTGCGGAGGGGGGCCCAAGAGACCCAGTACTTC. It codes for CSASLRRGAQETQYF.

V and J are TRBV15 and TRBJ2-3, with TRBD2 as a possible D gene (6 bases). The CDR3 has 15 residues. Germline values: CDR1 LNHNV, CDR2 YYDKDF (reference sequence). The germline V and J ends were trimmed by 4 bases and 2 bases, with 13 bases remaining between them. This chain's CDR3 is CATSIAGGYTDTQYF. CDR3 sequence (DNA): TGTGCCACCAGCATAGCCGGGGGTTACACAGATACGCAGTATTTT.

This clonotype turned up a few times. V gene TRBV7-9 combines with J gene TRBJ2-5, with 12 bases that match TRBD2. The CDR3 extends over 18 amino acids. Germline values: CDR1 SEHNR, CDR2 FQNEAQ (reference sequence). The ends lost 1 base at V and 2 bases at J; junction bases unmatched: 8. CDR3 protein: CASSLGTSGRRKQETQYF. The DNA for the CDR3 is TGTGCCAGCAGCTTAGGAACTAGCGGGAGGAGGAAACAAGAGACCCAGTACTTC.

This clonotype was observed a handful of times. The V call is TRBV4-3, the J call TRBJ2-7, with TRBD1 as a possible D gene (5 bases). Germline CDR1 and CDR2: LGHNA and YSLEER. Trimming stripped 4 bases from V and 2 bases from J, with 15 bases between. This CDR3 has 15 amino acids. The CDR3 bases are TGCGCCAGCAGCCGAACTTCGACAGCAACCTACGAGCAGTACTTC. This codes for CASSRTSTATYEQYF.

Ten or more counts support this clonotype. CDR3 bases: TGCAGTGCTAGATGGGACGAGCAGTACTTC. Protein product: CSARWDEQYF. The chain links TRBV20-1 to TRBJ2-7; the D is unclear. This CDR3 has 10 amino acids. V was shortened by 2 bases and J by 5 bases, with 4 bases between the two germline ends. CDR1 and CDR2 (germline): DFQATT, SNEGSKA (reference sequence).

The genes are TRBV25-1 and TRBJ1-6, with 7 bases identical to TRBD1. The CDR3 spans 14 residues. With 4 bases clipped from V and 8 bases from J, the junction kept 5 bases outside the gene matches. Per the germline V gene, CDR1 is MGHDK and CDR2 is SYGVNS. The CDR3 bases are TGTGCCAGCAGTGCAACTACAGGGGATTCACCCCTCCACTTT. Its translation: CASSATTGDSPLHF.

Note on this clonotype: One end of the junction varies from germline; a read error may be responsible. This chain links TRBV12-3 or TRBV12-4 with TRBJ1-2; a possible D gene is TRBD1 (5 bases). The CDR3 loop spans 13 amino acids. In nucleotides, the CDR3 is TGTGCCAGCAGGCGTGACAGTAACTTTGGCTACACCTTC. Its protein product is CASRRDSNFGYTF.

With respect to this clonotype: A much larger clonotype is one base distant, so this may be a read error. V and J are TRBV2 and TRBJ2-5; 8 bases line up with TRBD1. This CDR3 spans 14 amino acids. V lost 6 bases, J lost 11 bases, and 14 bases stayed unmatched. Germline values: CDR1 SNHLY, CDR2 FYNNEI. CDR3 sequence reads: CASRRQGLYNEQYF. The CDR3 DNA reads TGTGCCAGCAGAAGACAGGGGCTCTACAATGAGCAGTACTTC.

The chain joins TRBV10-1 to TRBJ1-1; D ambiguous. The V gene lost 0 bases and the J gene lost 4 bases, with 9 bases spanning the gap. The germline V gene has CDR1 WNHNN and CDR2 SYGVQD (reference sequence). This CDR3 has 14 amino acids. This CDR3 reads CASSESTGFTEAFF. CDR3 sequence (DNA): TGCGCCAGCAGTGAGTCGACTGGTTTCACTGAAGCTTTCTTT.

This clonotype showed up just a few times. This chain joins TRBV20-1 and TRBJ1-1, with D perhaps TRBD1 (5 bases). This CDR3 spans 13 amino acids. Germline loops: CDR1 DFQATT, CDR2 SNEGSKA (reference sequence). V lost 6 bases to trimming and J lost 4 bases, with 15 bases between them. The CDR3 is CSADRQPLTEAFF. The CDR3 DNA reads TGCAGTGCCGACCGACAGCCACTCACTGAAGCTTTCTTT.

Concerning this clonotype: Since no conserved phenylalanine or tryptophan closes the CDR3, a read error is the likely cause. The DNA is left out, because the CDR3 cannot be placed on it with certainty; the CDR3 is given as TCRdb lists it. The J gene is TRBJ1-3, the V gene TRBV12-3 or TRBV12-4; TRBD1 was called by the table and not checked on the DNA. With termini counted, the CDR3 has 11 amino acids. CDR3 protein: CASSLITGYNT.

This clonotype was observed at least ten times. The chain couples TRBV29-1 to TRBJ1-2, with 8 bases fitting TRBD1. This CDR3 has 12 amino acids. Germline values: CDR1 SQVTM, CDR2 ANQGSEA. J was trimmed by 5 bases and V by 7 bases; bases with no gene match: 6. This chain's CDR3 is CSARTGMYGYTF. Written as DNA, the CDR3 is TGCAGCGCTCGGACAGGGATGTATGGCTACACCTTC. Variable domain in full (rest from reference TRBV29-1 and TRBJ1-2): SAVISQKPSRDICQRGTSLTIQCQVDSQVTMMFWYRQQPGQSLTLIATANQGSEATYESGFVIDKFPISRPNLTFSTLTVSNMSPEDSSIYLCSARTGMYGYTFGSGTRLTVV.

The count of this clonotype is one. This sequence joins TRBV10-3 and TRBJ1-1; no definite D call. CDR1 and CDR2 from the germline V gene are ENHRY and SYGVKD. V lost 5 bases to trimming and J lost 6 bases, with 16 bases between them. The CDR3 extends over 14 amino acids. The CDR3 nucleotides are TGTGCCATCAGTTACAGCCTACCCGACGCTGAAGCTTTCTTT. Amino acids: CAISYSLPDAEAFF.

The chain uses TRBV10-3 and TRBJ2-5; a weak D match, TRBD1 (5 bases). The CDR3 length is 15 residues. The V end lost 4 bases, the J end lost 5 bases, and 17 bases lay between the germline ends. Germline values: CDR1 ENHRY, CDR2 SYGVKD. CDR3 amino acids: CAISARGVGRETQYF. In DNA, the CDR3 is TGTGCCATCAGTGCTAGGGGTGTGGGGCGGGAGACCCAGTACTTC.